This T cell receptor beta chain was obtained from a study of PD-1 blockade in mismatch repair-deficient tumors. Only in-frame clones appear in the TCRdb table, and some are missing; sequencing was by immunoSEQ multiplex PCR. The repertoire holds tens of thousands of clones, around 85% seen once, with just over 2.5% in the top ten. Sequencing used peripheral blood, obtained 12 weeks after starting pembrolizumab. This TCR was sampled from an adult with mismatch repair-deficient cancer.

CDR3 region: CASSLAYRRAETQYF. The CDR3 DNA reads TGTGCCAGCAGCTTAGCCTATAGAAGGGCAGAGACCCAGTACTTC. The V call is TRBV13, the J call TRBJ2-5; D unresolved. This CDR3 spans 15 amino acids. Deletions cut 1 base from V and 4 bases from J, with 13 bases between. Germline-derived CDR1 and CDR2 are PRHDT and FYEKMQ (reference sequence).